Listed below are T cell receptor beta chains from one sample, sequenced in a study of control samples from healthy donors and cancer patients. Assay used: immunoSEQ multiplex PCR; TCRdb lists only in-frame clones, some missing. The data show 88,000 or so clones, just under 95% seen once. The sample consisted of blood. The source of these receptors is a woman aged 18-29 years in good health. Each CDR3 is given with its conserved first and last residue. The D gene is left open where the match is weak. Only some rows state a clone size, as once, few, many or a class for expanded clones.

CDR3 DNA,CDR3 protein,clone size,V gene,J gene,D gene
TGTGCCAGCAGCTTGGAAGCCGGGTCTAGGAGAAACATTCAGTACTTC,CASSLEAGSRRNIQYF,NA,TRBV5-4,TRBJ2-4,NA
TGTGCCAGCAGTTTTCTAGCGGGAGAGGGGGGGGCAACAGATACGCAGTATTTT,CASSFLAGEGGATDTQYF,NA,TRBV28,TRBJ2-3,TRBD2
TGTGCCAGCAGTTCCTTAGCGGCAGCCTACAATGAGCAGTTCTTC,CASSSLAAAYNEQFF,NA,TRBV27,TRBJ2-1,NA
TGTGCCAGCAGTCAAACAGAGACCCAGTACTTC,CASSQTETQYF,NA,TRBV6-2/TRBV6-3,TRBJ2-5,NA
TGTGCCAGCCGGCATACAGGAAACCAAGAGACCCAGTACTTC,CASRHTGNQETQYF,NA,TRBV27,TRBJ2-5,NA
TGTGCAAGTCGCTTAGCGCTGGTGCGATACCAAGAGACCCAGTACTTC,CASRLALVRYQETQYF,NA,TRBV12-2,TRBJ2-5,NA
TGCGCCAGCAGCCAAGGGGGGGCGGGAAGCACTGAAGCTTTCTTT,CASSQGGAGSTEAFF,NA,TRBV4-3,TRBJ1-1,NA
TGTGCCAGCAGCTTAACGGGGGGACGGTCCCGAACTAATGAGCAGTTCTTC,CASSLTGGRSRTNEQFF,NA,TRBV7-3,TRBJ2-1,NA
TGTGCCAGCACCGCCTCGCCCGGACTGGGGATTGGCTACACCTTC,CASTASPGLGIGYTF,NA,TRBV27,TRBJ1-2,NA
TGTGCCAGCAGCCAAGATTCGGGCTCCTACGAGCAGTACTTC,CASSQDSGSYEQYF,NA,TRBV3-1/TRBV3-2,TRBJ2-7,NA
TGTGCCAGTCTTTTCGCGGTTGGGGCAAGTGAAGCTTTCTTT,CASLFAVGASEAFF,NA,TRBV7-9,TRBJ1-1,NA
TGTGCCAGCATTGGGACAGGGGGAACCTACAATGAGCAGTTCTTC,CASIGTGGTYNEQFF,once,TRBV6-5,TRBJ2-1,TRBD1
TGTGCCAGCAGCCGTTTAGTAGGGGTAATCACGAACACCGGGGAGCTGTTTTTT,CASSRLVGVITNTGELFF,once,TRBV6-2/TRBV6-3,TRBJ2-2,NA
TGTGCCAGCAGCTTGCCAGGATCGAACACTGAAGCTTTCTTT,CASSLPGSNTEAFF,once,TRBV5-6,TRBJ1-1,NA
TGTGCCAGCAGCTTGGACAGAGGCTACACCTTC,CASSLDRGYTF,NA,TRBV7-9,TRBJ1-2,NA
TGTGCCAGCAGTTCCCCCGCCCAGGGGGGCTATGGCTACACCTTC,CASSSPAQGGYGYTF,NA,TRBV27,TRBJ1-2,TRBD1
TGTGCCAGTAGTATCAGGCCCGACGGACAGCCCCAGCATTTT,CASSIRPDGQPQHF,NA,TRBV19,TRBJ1-5,NA
TGCGCCAGCAGTTACGGACTGAGCACAGATACGCAGTATTTT,CASSYGLSTDTQYF,NA,TRBV10-2,TRBJ2-3,NA
TGTGCCAGCAGAACCGGTGCCCGGTACCCCGGGGAGCTGTTTTTT,CASRTGARYPGELFF,NA,TRBV6-5,TRBJ2-2,NA
TGTGCCAGCAGTCCTACTACAGGGGCGATGGATACGCAGTATTTT,CASSPTTGAMDTQYF,NA,TRBV6-4,TRBJ2-3,TRBD1
TGTGCCAGCAGTTTACATCCGCTTCAGGGGGTGGGTCGAGACAGTGGGCAAGAGACCCAGTACTTC,CASSLHPLQGVGRDSGQETQYF,NA,TRBV27,TRBJ2-5,TRBD1
TGTGCCAGCAGCGAGAAAGGATTATCCGACAGCCTCAACACCGGGGAGCTGTTTTTT,CASSEKGLSDSLNTGELFF,NA,TRBV21-1,TRBJ2-2,NA
TGTGCCAGTAGTACAACCGGGACAGGGGCGTCTGAAGCTTTCTTT,CASSTTGTGASEAFF,NA,TRBV19,TRBJ1-1,TRBD1
TGTGCCAGCAGCTTATTAGTCCTAGCGGGAGCGGCCAAAAACATTCAGTACTTC,CASSLLVLAGAAKNIQYF,NA,TRBV7-2,TRBJ2-4,TRBD2
TGTGCCAGCAGTGACTTCGGGGGGAGAGGGACAGATACGCAGTATTTT,CASSDFGGRGTDTQYF,NA,TRBV6-4,TRBJ2-3,TRBD2
TGTGCCAGCAGCCCGCAAAGGGGGGGGTTTACCCCGCTACAGTACTTC,CASSPQRGGFTPLQYF,once,TRBV28,TRBJ2-7,NA
TGCGCCAGCAGCGGAGCGGCTGGACTAGCGGGAGTAGGCGGGGAGCTGTTTTTT,CASSGAAGLAGVGGELFF,NA,TRBV5-1,TRBJ2-2,TRBD2
TGTGCCAGTATCCGTAGTTCCCACGCGAACACCGGGGAGCTGTTTTTT,CASIRSSHANTGELFF,NA,TRBV19,TRBJ2-2,NA
TGTGCCAGCAGCATCGGGACTAGCGGAAGCACAGATACGCAGTATTTT,CASSIGTSGSTDTQYF,once,TRBV5-4,TRBJ2-3,TRBD2
TGTGCCAGTAGCCTGACTACCGCTACAAATGAGCAGTTCTTC,CASSLTTATNEQFF,once,TRBV19,TRBJ2-1,NA
TGTGCCAGCAGCTTAAGCGGGACAGGGCATCAGCCCCAGCATTTT,CASSLSGTGHQPQHF,NA,TRBV11-2,TRBJ1-5,TRBD1
TGTGCCAGCAGTTTCACTAGTCAGCGTACGCAGTATTTT,CASSFTSQRTQYF,once,TRBV27,TRBJ2-3,NA
TGTGCCAGCAGTTACTCCGGAGGTCTGAATGAAAAACTGTTTTTT,CASSYSGGLNEKLFF,NA,TRBV6-6,TRBJ1-4,NA
TGTGCCAGCTCACCGGTGGCAGACAGCTCCTACGAGCAGTACTTC,CASSPVADSSYEQYF,NA,TRBV18,TRBJ2-7,NA
TGCAGTGCTAGTACCGAAGCTAACTATGGCTACACCTTC,CSASTEANYGYTF,NA,TRBV20-1,TRBJ1-2,NA
TGTGCCAGTAGTATAGGCATTCCCACTCCTAATGAAAAACTGTTTTTT,CASSIGIPTPNEKLFF,NA,TRBV19,TRBJ1-4,NA
TGTGCCAGCAGCCCTAGACCGGGACTAGCGTTTTCCTACGAGCAGTACTTC,CASSPRPGLAFSYEQYF,NA,TRBV27,TRBJ2-7,TRBD2
TGTGCCAGCAGCCAGGATACAGGGCGCGATCAGCCCCAGCATTTT,CASSQDTGRDQPQHF,NA,TRBV3-1/TRBV3-2,TRBJ1-5,NA
TGTGCCAGCAGCTTCCTTCTAGAGGTCGAACACACAGATACGCAGTATTTT,CASSFLLEVEHTDTQYF,NA,TRBV5-6,TRBJ2-3,NA
TGTGCCAGTAGTTTTCGACAGGGTATCACAGATACGCAGTATTTT,CASSFRQGITDTQYF,NA,TRBV19,TRBJ2-3,TRBD1
TGTGCCAGCAGCTTCACAACAGGGACCGAGCAGTACTTC,CASSFTTGTEQYF,once,TRBV7-2,TRBJ2-7,NA
TGTGCCAGCAGCCCCCGGGCCCCTCACGAGCAGTACTTC,CASSPRAPHEQYF,NA,TRBV3-1/TRBV3-2,TRBJ2-7,NA
TGCAGCGTTGATACCAGGACATCCCAAGCTTTCTTT,CSVDTRTSQAFF,NA,TRBV29-1,TRBJ1-1,NA
TGTGCCAGCAGTTACCTGGAGGGTGGGTATGGCTACACCTTC,CASSYLEGGYGYTF,NA,TRBV6-6,TRBJ1-2,NA
TGTGCCAGCAGCCGCTCCCAGGGCGTCATCCGCTCTGGGGCCAACGTCCTGACTTTC,CASSRSQGVIRSGANVLTF,NA,TRBV7-9,TRBJ2-6,NA
TGTGCCAGCAGTCCGGAAGGTGGACGGCGCTCCTACGAGCAGTACTTC,CASSPEGGRRSYEQYF,NA,TRBV27,TRBJ2-7,NA
TGTGCCAGTATCCGGGGGAGTTCTGGGGCCAACGTCCTGACTTTC,CASIRGSSGANVLTF,NA,TRBV19,TRBJ2-6,NA
TGTGCCAGCAGCTGGACACGCACTGAAGCTTTCTTT,CASSWTRTEAFF,NA,TRBV7-9,TRBJ1-1,NA
TGTGCCAGCAGCCAAAGCTCCTACGAGCAGTACTTC,CASSQSSYEQYF,NA,TRBV6-2/TRBV6-3,TRBJ2-7,NA
TGTGCCAGCAGTTTCGGGTTTATCGGGACAGGCTTTAACTATGGCTACACCTTC,CASSFGFIGTGFNYGYTF,NA,TRBV28,TRBJ1-2,TRBD1
TGCGCCAGCAGCTTGACCGGGACAGGTGGGACTGAAGCTTTCTTT,CASSLTGTGGTEAFF,NA,TRBV5-1,TRBJ1-1,TRBD1
TGTGCCAGCAGCGTAGTCGGACAGGGAGACACAGATACGCAGTATTTT,CASSVVGQGDTDTQYF,NA,TRBV9,TRBJ2-3,TRBD1
TGTGCCAGCAGCCGCCGTAGGTCGAACACCGGGGAGCTGTTTTTT,CASSRRRSNTGELFF,NA,TRBV3-1/TRBV3-2,TRBJ2-2,NA
TGTGCCAGCAGTGAACGCGTGGGGTCCCAGTACTTC,CASSERVGSQYF,NA,TRBV2,TRBJ2-5,NA
TGCAGCGTTGTCTTAAGCGGGAGGTACGAGCAGTACTTC,CSVVLSGRYEQYF,once,TRBV29-1,TRBJ2-7,TRBD2
TGTGCCATCAGGGGCAATAATCAGCCCCAGCATTTT,CAIRGNNQPQHF,few,TRBV10-3,TRBJ1-5,NA
TGCGCCAGCAGCCAAGTTTTGGCGGGAGGGGTCGGGGAGCTGTTTTTT,CASSQVLAGGVGELFF,NA,TRBV4-3,TRBJ2-2,TRBD2